The rows below give T cell receptor beta chains drawn from one sample of a study of T cell repertoires in cytomegalovirus infection. TCRdb re-derived calls from the reads in MiXCR, one entry per CDR3 protein. The table has about 230,000 distinct CDR3 sequences, 22% seen once. The sequenced sample was CD8+ T cells from PBMCs. Receptor source: a human donor in good health (CMV status not recorded). Some clones in this sample may be carry-over from other donors' samples. The CDR3 runs from the conserved cysteine through the conserved F or W. Each record gives: V gene, D gene, J gene, CDR3 protein. A D gene is named only where the DNA matches it firmly.

TRBV20-1	-	TRBJ2-2	CSASLGTGELFF
TRBV25-1	-	TRBJ2-1	CASSAGLEQFF
TRBV7-9	-	TRBJ1-2	CASSLDGLYGYTF
TRBV7-2	-	TRBJ2-3	CASSLEVDTQYF
TRBV7-8	TRBD2	TRBJ2-2	CASSPSGGPSTGELFF
TRBV28	TRBD1	TRBJ1-1	CASSNHRGGNTEAFF
TRBV11-2	-	TRBJ2-1	CASSLERLADEQFF
TRBV30	-	TRBJ1-1	CAWSVGQSEAFF
TRBV5-5	TRBD1	TRBJ2-2	CASSRTGISARTGELFF
TRBV2	-	TRBJ1-1	CASGSGLGGANTEAFF
TRBV7-8	-	TRBJ1-5	CASSWGENQPQHF
TRBV11-2	-	TRBJ2-3	CASSPRPGGPPTDTQYF
TRBV13	-	TRBJ2-3	CASSLQGPTDTQYF
TRBV20-1	-	TRBJ1-5	CSARDWTLTGQPQHF
TRBV4-1	TRBD1	TRBJ1-6	CASSQERGLYNSPLHF
TRBV10-3	-	TRBJ1-1	CATFGGLEAFF
TRBV7-6	-	TRBJ2-1	CASSLDGEQFF